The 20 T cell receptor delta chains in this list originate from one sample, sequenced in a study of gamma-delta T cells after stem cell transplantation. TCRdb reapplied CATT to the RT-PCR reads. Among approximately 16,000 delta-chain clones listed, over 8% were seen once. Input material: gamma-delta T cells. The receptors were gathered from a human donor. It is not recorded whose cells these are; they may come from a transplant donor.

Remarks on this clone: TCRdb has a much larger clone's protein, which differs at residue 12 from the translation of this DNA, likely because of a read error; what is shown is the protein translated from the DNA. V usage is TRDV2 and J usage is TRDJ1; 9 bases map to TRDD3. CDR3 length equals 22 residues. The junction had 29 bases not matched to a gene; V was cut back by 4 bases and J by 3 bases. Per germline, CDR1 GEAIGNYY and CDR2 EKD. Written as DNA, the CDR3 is TGTGCCTGTGATCCCCTGGGGGATTTTAAGGGCGCCGAAGGGCGGTTCGCCGATAAACTCATCTTT. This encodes CACDPLGDFKGAEGRFADKLIF.

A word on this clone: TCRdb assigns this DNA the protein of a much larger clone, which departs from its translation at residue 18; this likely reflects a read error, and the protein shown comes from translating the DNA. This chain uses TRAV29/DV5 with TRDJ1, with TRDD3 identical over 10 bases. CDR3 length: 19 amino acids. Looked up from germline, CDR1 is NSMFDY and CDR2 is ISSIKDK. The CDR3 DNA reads TGTGCAGCAAGCCCGATCGTACTGGGGGATGGGAGGTACACCGATAAACTCACCTTT. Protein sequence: CAASPIVLGDGRYTDKLTF.

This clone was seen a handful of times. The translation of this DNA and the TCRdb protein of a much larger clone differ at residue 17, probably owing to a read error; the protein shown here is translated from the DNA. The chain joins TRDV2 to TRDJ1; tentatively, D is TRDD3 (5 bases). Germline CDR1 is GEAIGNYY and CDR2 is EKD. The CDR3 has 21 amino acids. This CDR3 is CACDTVESHLRTGVLTVKLIF. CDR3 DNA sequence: TGTGCCTGTGACACCGTTGAGTCCCACCTGCGTACTGGTGTACTCACCGTTAAACTCATCTTT.

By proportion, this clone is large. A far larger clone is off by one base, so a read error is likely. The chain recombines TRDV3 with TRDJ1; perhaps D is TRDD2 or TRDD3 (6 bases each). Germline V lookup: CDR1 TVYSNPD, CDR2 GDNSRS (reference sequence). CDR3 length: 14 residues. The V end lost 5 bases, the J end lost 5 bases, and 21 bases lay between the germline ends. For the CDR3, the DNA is TGTGCCCCCTCCTCCTACGACCTGGGGGATAAACTCATCTTT. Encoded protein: CAPSSYDLGDKLIF.

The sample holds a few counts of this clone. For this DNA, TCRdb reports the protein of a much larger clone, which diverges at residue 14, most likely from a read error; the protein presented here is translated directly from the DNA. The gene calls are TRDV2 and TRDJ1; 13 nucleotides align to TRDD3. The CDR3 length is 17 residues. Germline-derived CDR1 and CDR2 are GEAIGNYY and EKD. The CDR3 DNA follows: TGTGCCTGTGACCCACTGGGGGATACGCATCGCACCGATGAACTCATCTTT. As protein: CACDPLGDTHRTDELIF.

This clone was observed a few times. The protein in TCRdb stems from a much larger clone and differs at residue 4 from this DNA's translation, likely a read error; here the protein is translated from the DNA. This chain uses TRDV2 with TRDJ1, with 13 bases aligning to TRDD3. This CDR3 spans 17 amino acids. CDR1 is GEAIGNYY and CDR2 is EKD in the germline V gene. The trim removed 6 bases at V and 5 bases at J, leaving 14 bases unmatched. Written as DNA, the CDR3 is TGTGCCTGTAACATCTTACTGGGGGATACGGAGGAAGATAAACTCATCTTT. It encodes CACNILLGDTEEDKLIF.

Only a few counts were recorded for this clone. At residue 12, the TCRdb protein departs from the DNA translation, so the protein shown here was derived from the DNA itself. The CDR3 region has the DNA TGTGCCTGTGAACCTGTACTGGGGGATACGCGGATGTACACCGATAACCTCATCTTT. This translates into CACEPVLGDTRMYTDNLIF. V usage is TRDV2 and J usage is TRDJ1; 13 bases agree with TRDD3. Germline assignment: CDR1 GEAIGNYY and CDR2 EKD. This CDR3 region has 19 residues.

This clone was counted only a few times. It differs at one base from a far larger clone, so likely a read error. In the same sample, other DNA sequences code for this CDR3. In nucleotides, the CDR3 is TGTGCCTGCGACCCGTTACTGGGGGATACGCCTTTCGATGACACCGATAAACTCATCTTT. Amino acid sequence: CACDPLLGDTPFDDTDKLIF. This chain links TRDV2 with TRDJ1; TRDD3 aligns across 13 bases. CDR3 length: 20 residues. V dropped 7 bases and J dropped 0; count of bases not matched to a gene: 19. The germline V gene has CDR1 GEAIGNYY and CDR2 EKD.

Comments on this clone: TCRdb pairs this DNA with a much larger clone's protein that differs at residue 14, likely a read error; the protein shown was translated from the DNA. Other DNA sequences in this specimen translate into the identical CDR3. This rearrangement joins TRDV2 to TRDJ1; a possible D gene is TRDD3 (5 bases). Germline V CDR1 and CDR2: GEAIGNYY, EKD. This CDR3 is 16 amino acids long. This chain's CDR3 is CACDGLGLASTDKPIF. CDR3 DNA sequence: TGTGCCTGTGACGGGTTGGGATTGGCGAGCACCGATAAACCCATCTTT.

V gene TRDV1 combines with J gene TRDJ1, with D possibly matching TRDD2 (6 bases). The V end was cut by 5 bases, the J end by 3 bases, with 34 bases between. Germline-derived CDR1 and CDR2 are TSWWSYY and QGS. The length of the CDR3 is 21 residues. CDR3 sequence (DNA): TGTGCTCTTGGGACTCCAGAGGGCAGTCCTACATGCGCGACTAGGGCCGATAAACTCATCTTT. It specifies CALGTPEGSPTCATRADKLIF.

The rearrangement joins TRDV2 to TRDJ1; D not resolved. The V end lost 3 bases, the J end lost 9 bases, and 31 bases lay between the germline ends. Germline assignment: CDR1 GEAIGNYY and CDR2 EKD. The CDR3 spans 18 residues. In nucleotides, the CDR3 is TGTGCCTGTGACTCTGCCTCCTTGACTGTGTCTAACGTCCCTCAACTCATCTTT. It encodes CACDSASLTVSNVPQLIF.

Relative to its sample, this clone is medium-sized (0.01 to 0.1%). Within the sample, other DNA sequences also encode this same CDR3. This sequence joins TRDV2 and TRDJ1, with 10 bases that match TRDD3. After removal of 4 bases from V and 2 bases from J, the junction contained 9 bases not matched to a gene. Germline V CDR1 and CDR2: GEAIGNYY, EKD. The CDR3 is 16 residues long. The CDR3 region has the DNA TGTGCCTGTGATCCCGTACTGGGGGATCGGACCGATAAACTCATCTTT. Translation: CACDPVLGDRTDKLIF.

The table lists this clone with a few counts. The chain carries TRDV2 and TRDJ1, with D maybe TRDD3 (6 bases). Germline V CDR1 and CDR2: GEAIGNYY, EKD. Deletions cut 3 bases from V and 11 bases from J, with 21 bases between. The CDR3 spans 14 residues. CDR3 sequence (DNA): TGTGCCTGTGACGGGCGACGGGGGGAGACGACTCTCATCTTT. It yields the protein CACDGRRGETTLIF.

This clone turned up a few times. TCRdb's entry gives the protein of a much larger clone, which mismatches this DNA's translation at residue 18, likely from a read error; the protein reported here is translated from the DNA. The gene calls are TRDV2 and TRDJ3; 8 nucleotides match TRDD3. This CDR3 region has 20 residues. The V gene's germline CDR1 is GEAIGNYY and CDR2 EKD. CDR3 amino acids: CACDLPTGGPTSWDTRQTFF. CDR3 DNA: TGTGCCTGTGACTTACCTACTGGGGGGCCCACCTCCTGGGACACCCGACAGACGTTTTTC.

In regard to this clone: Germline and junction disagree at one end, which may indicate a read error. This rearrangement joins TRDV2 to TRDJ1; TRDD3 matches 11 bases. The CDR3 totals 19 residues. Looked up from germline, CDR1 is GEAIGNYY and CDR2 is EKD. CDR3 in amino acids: CACDVLLGDNEVGTDNLIF. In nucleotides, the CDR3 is TGTGCCTGTGACGTCTTACTGGGGGATAATGAGGTGGGCACCGATAACCTCATCTTT.

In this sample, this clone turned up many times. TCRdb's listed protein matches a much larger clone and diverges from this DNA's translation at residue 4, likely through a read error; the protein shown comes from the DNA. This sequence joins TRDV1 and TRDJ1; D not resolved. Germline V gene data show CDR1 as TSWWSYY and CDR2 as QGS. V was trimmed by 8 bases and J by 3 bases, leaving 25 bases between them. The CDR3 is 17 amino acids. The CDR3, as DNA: TGTGCTCTTAGGAAACGAATCACATTTCGGGCTTCCGATAAACTCATCTTT. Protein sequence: CALRKRITFRASDKLIF.

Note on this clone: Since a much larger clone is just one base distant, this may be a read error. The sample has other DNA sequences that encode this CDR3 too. For the CDR3, the DNA is TGTGCCTGTGACACCTTGATACTGACCGATAAACTCATCTTT. Translated: CACDTLILTDKLIF. J is TRDJ1 and V is TRDV2; weak D call: TRDD3 (5 bases). Germline V gene sequence: CDR1 GEAIGNYY, CDR2 EKD. Trimming removed 0 bases at V and 2 bases at J, with 9 bases between. The CDR3 length is 14 residues.

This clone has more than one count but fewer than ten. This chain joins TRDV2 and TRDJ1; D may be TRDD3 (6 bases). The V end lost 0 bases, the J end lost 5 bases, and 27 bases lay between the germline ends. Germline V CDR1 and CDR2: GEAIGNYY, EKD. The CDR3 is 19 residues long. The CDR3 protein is CACDTRKGEETTLTDKLIF. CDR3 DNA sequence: TGTGCCTGTGACACCAGAAAGGGGGAGGAGACGACACTAACAGATAAACTCATCTTT.

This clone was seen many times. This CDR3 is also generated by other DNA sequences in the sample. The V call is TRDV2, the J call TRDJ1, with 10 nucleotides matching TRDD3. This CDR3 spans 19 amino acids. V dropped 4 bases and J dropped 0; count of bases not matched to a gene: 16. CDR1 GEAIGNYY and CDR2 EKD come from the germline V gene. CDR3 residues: CACEPGRGDTRRYTDKLIF. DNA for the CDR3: TGTGCCTGTGAACCTGGAAGGGGGGATACGCGGAGGTACACCGATAAACTCATCTTT.

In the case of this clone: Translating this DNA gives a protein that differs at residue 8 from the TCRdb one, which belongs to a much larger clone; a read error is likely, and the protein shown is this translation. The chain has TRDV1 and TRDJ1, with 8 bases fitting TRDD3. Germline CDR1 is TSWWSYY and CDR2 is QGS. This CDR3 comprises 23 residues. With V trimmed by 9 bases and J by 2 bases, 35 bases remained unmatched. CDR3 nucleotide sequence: TGTGCTCTGCCAGGGGACGGCTCCCTGCCGACCATGGGGGATCCCATCGAGACCGATAAACTCATCTTT. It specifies CALPGDGSLPTMGDPIETDKLIF.